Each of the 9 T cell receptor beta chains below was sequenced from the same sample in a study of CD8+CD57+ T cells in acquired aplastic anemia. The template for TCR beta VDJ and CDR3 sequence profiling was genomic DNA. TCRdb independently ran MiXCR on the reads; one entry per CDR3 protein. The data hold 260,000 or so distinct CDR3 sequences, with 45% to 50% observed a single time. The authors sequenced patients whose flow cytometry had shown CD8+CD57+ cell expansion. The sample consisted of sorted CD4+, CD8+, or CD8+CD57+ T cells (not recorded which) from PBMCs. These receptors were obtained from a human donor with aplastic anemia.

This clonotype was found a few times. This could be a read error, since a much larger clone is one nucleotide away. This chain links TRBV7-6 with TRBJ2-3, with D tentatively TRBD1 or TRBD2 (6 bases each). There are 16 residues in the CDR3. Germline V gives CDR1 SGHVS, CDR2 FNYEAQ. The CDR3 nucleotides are TGTGCCAGCGGCTTAGGTGACGGGGGCCCGCCAGATACGCAGTATTTT. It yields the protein CASGLGDGGPPDTQYF. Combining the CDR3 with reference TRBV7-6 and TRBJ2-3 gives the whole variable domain GAGVSQSPRYKVTKRGQDVALRCDPISGHVSLYWYRQALGQGPEFLTYFNYEAQQDKSGLPNDRFSAERPEGSISTLTIQRTEQRDSAMYRCASGLGDGGPPDTQYFGPGTRLTVL.

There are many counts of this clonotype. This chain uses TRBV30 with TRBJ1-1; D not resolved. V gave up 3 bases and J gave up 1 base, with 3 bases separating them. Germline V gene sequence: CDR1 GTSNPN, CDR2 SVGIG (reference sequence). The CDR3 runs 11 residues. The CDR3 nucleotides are TGTGCCTGGAGAGAGAACACTGAAGCTTTCTTT. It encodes CAWRENTEAFF.

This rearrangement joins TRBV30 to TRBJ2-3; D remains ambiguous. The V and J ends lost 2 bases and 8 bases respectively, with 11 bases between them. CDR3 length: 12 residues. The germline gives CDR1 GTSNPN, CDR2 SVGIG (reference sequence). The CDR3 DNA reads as TGTGCCTGGAGTAAAGGGATTTCTACGCAGTATTTT. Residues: CAWSKGISTQYF.

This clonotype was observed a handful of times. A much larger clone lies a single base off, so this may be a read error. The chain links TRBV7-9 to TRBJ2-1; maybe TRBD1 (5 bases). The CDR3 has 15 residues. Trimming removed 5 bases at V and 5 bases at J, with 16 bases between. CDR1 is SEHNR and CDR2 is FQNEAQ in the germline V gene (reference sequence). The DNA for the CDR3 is TGTGCCAGCAGCGTGGCTGACGACAGACACAATGAGCAGTTCTTC. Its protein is CASSVADDRHNEQFF.

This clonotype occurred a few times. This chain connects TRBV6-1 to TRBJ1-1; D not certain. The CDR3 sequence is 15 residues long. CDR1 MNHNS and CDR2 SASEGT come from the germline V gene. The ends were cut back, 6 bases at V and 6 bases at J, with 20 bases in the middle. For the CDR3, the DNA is TGTGCCAGCAGACCTACGGGAGACAAAGCGGCTGAAGCTTTCTTT. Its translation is CASRPTGDKAAEAFF.

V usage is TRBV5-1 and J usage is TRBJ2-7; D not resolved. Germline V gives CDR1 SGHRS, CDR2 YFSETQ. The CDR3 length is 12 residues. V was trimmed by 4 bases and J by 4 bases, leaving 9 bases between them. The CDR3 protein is CASSDPMYEQYF. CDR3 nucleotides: TGCGCCAGCAGCGACCCGATGTACGAGCAGTACTTC.

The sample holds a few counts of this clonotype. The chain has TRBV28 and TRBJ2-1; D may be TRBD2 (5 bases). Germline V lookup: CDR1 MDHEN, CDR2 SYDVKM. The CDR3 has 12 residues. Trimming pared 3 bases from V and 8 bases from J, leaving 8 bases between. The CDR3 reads CASSLGDYEQFF. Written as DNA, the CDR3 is TGTGCCAGCAGTTTGGGAGATTATGAGCAGTTCTTC.

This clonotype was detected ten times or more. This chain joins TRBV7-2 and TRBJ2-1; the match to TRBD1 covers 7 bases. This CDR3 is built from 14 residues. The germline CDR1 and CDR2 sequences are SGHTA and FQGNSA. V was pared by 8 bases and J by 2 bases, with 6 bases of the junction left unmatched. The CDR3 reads CASGDRDTYNEQFF. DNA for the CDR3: TGTGCCAGCGGCGACAGGGACACCTACAATGAGCAGTTCTTC.

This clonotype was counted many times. CDR3 sequence (DNA): TGCAGTGCTAGTAAGAGTGGACAGGGGGGCTACGAGCAGTACTTC. This sequence encodes CSASKSGQGGYEQYF. The genes are TRBV20-1 and TRBJ2-7; 10 bases are a match to TRBD1. V shed 3 bases, J shed 3 bases, and the junction held 8 bases outside the gene matches. The germline V gene encodes CDR1 DFQATT and CDR2 SNEGSKA (reference sequence). The CDR3 covers 15 residues.